This T cell receptor beta chain comes out of a study of post-analysis software for immune sequencing data. Study summary: As for disease course, relapsing-remitting, secondary progressive and progressive-relapsing multiple sclerosis were all included. Study-wide points: The study found TRBV5-6, TRBV5-1 and TRBV20-1 among a few TRBV segments more frequent in patients than controls. Diversity measured as normalized Chao1 was significantly lower in multiple sclerosis patients than in controls. Samples made in the same batch grouped tightly together by F measure.

Trimming pared 3 bases from V and 11 bases from J, leaving 21 bases between. Germline CDR1 is KGHDR and CDR2 is SFDVKD. This CDR3 is 15 amino acids long. TCR beta libraries were prepared from cDNA with unique molecular identifiers. The T cell input of about 1 to 10 million gave around 450,000 cDNA molecules. TCRdb used MiXCR to reprocess the PCR reads, holding one entry per CDR3 protein. The sample lists under 650,000 distinct CDR3 sequences, about 40% seen once, with around 1.7% in the top ten. Remarks on this clonotype: Antigen: not known.

The rearrangement uses TRBV24-1 and TRBJ2-5, with D maybe TRBD2 (5 bases). The specimen was blood. The TCR sequence derives from a girl aged 10-17 years with multiple sclerosis. The DNA of the CDR3 is TGTGCCACCAGTGATGGAGTTGCTCTTCGGGGAGAGCAGTACTTC. Amino acids: CATSDGVALRGEQYF.